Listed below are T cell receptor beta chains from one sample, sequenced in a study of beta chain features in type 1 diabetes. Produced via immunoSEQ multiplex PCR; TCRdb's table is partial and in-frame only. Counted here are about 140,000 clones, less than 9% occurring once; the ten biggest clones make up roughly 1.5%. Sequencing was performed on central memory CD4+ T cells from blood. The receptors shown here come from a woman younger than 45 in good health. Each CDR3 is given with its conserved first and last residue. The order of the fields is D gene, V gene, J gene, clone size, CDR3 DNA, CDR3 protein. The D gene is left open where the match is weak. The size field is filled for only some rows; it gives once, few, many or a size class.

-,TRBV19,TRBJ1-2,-,TGTGCCAGCCAAGCAAGGTCGGGTGGTTATTATGGCTACACCTTC,CASQARSGGYYGYTF
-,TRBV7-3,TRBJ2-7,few,TGTGCCAGCAGCTTAGGGCCGAGCAACGAGCAGTACTTC,CASSLGPSNEQYF
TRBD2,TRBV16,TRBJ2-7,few,TGTGCCAGCAGCCAATCGATGAGTGCGGCGGGAGAAATCGAGCAGTACTTC,CASSQSMSAAGEIEQYF
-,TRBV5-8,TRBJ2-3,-,TGTGCCAGCAGCTTGCGTTCTACTACGCAGTATTTT,CASSLRSTTQYF
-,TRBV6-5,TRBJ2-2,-,TGTGCCAGCAGGTCCGGCAGGGTAGCCGGGGAGCTGTTTTTT,CASRSGRVAGELFF
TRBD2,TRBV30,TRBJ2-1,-,TGTGCCTGGAGTGTATATAATAGCGGGAGTCATGAGCAGTTCTTC,CAWSVYNSGSHEQFF
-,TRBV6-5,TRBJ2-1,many,TGTGCCAGCAGTTACTCCCTTAGTTACAATGAGCAGTTCTTC,CASSYSLSYNEQFF
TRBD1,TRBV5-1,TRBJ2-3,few,TGCGCCAGCAGTATACTGACAGGGAGCACAGATACGCAGTATTTT,CASSILTGSTDTQYF
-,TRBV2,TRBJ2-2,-,TGTGCCAGCAATCTTCTGCCTGAGGGGGAGCTGTTTTTT,CASNLLPEGELFF
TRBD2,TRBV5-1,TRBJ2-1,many,TGCGCCAGCAGCTTGCGGGAGGTGGGACTGACATACAATGAGCAGTTCTTC,CASSLREVGLTYNEQFF
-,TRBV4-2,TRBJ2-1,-,TGTGCCAGCAGCCTTGACAGCACCTCCTACAATGAGCAGTTCTTC,CASSLDSTSYNEQFF
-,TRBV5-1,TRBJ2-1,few,TGCGCCAGCAGCTTGGCCTTAGGTAGCGGCTACAATGAGCAGTTCTTC,CASSLALGSGYNEQFF
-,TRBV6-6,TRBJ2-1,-,TGTGCCAGCAGTCGTCGGGAGAGCTCCTACAATGAGCAGTTCTTC,CASSRRESSYNEQFF
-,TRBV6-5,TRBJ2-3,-,TGTGCCAGCAGTGAAGATGGGGGGGCGAATACGCAGTATTTT,CASSEDGGANTQYF
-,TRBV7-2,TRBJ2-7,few,TGTGCCAGCAGCTTAGGAGCGGCGAGCTACGAGCAGTACTTC,CASSLGAASYEQYF
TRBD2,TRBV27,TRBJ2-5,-,TGTGCCAGCCAACCCGGGTCGGGAGGGTTAGGAAAGACCCAGTACTTC,CASQPGSGGLGKTQYF
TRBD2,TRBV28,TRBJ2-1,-,TGTGCCAGCAGGCCGGGACTAGCGACAAATGAGCAGTTCTTC,CASRPGLATNEQFF
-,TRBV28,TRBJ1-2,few,TGTGCCAGTCGGGGGTCTCTATGGGGCTACACCTTC,CASRGSLWGYTF
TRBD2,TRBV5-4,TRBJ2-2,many,TGTGCCAGCAGCCTACGGACTAGCGGGAGGAGAGCCGGGGAGCTGTTTTTT,CASSLRTSGRRAGELFF
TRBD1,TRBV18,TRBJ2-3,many,TGTGCCAGCTCACCTGGACAGGGTAATACGCAGTATTTT,CASSPGQGNTQYF
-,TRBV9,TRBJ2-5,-,TGTGCCAGCAGCCCCCGAACAGGGTTGAGGGAAGAGACCCAGTACTTC,CASSPRTGLREETQYF
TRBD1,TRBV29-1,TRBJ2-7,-,TGCAGCGTTCCCAGGGACAGGGGTTCCTACGAGCAGTACTTC,CSVPRDRGSYEQYF
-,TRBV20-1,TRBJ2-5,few,TGCAGTGCCCGTCAGGCAGAGACCCAGTACTTC,CSARQAETQYF
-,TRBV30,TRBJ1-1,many,TGTGCCTGGAGTTCGACAGGCGCCCACACTGAAGCTTTCTTT,CAWSSTGAHTEAFF
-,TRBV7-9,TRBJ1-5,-,TGTGCCAGCAGTCGCGGCAATCAGCCCCAGCATTTT,CASSRGNQPQHF
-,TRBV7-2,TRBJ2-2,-,TGTGCCAGCAGCTTAGTAGGGGCCACAAACACCGGGGAGCTGTTTTTT,CASSLVGATNTGELFF
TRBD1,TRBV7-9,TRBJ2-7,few,TGTGCCAGCAGCCCAAGGACAGGGGGACACGAGCAGTACTTC,CASSPRTGGHEQYF
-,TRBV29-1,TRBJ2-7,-,TGCAGCGTTGTGTCTCCTGGGAGGTACGAGCAGTACTTC,CSVVSPGRYEQYF
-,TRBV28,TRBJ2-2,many,TGTGCCAGCTGGGGGGAGAACACCGGGGAGCTGTTTTTT,CASWGENTGELFF
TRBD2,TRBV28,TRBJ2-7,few,TGTGCCAGCAGGAGAGGGACTAGCGGGAGCTACGAGCAGTACTTC,CASRRGTSGSYEQYF
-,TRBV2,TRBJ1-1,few,TGTGCCAGCAGCCCCGGGACTCCTCCTGAAGCTTTCTTT,CASSPGTPPEAFF
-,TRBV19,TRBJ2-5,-,TGTGCCAGTAGAATCGGGGAGACCCAGTACTTC,CASRIGETQYF
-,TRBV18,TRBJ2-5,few,TGTGCCAGCTCACCAAAGGAGTCGCGAGAGACCCAGTACTTC,CASSPKESRETQYF